This TCR beta chain was recovered during a study of cytomegalovirus exposure and HLA in healthy donors. The primer mix had 60 Vbeta and 13 Jbeta primers. TCRdb's table, derived via immunoSEQ multiplex PCR, lists solely in-frame clones and lacks some. Of about 160,000 clones in the sample, around 78% are singletons; the top ten hold just over 3%. V lost 4 bases, J lost 1 base, and 11 bases lay in between. Germline V lookup: CDR1 SNHLY, CDR2 FYNNEI. The CDR3 length is 14 residues. Sequencing used PBMCs. V and J are TRBV2 and TRBJ2-7, with a possible D match to TRBD1 (5 bases). This sequence originates from a woman aged 40 to 50 in good health and CMV-seronegative. The CDR3 spells CASSAGRGSYEQYF. The CDR3, as DNA: TGTGCCAGCAGTGCGGGTAGGGGATCCTACGAGCAGTACTTC. The complete variable domain, with remaining parts taken from reference TRBV2 and TRBJ2-7, reads EPEVTQTPSHQVTQMGQEVILRCVPISNHLYFYWYRQILGQKVEFLVSFYNNEISEKSEIFDDQFSVERPDGSNFTLKIRSTKLEDSAMYFCASSAGRGSYEQYFGPGTRLTVT.